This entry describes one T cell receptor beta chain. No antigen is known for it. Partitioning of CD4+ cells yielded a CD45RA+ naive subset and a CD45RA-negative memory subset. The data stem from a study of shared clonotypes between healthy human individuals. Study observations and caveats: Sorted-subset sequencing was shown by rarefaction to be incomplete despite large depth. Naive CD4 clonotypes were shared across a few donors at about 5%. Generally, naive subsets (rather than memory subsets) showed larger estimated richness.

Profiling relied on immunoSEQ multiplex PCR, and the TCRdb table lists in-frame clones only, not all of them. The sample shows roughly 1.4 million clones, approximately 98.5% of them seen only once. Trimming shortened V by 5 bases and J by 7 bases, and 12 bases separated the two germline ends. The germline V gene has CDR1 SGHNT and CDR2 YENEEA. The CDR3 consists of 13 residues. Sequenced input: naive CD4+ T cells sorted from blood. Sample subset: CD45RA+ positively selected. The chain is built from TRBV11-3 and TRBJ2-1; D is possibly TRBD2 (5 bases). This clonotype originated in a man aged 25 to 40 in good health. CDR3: CASSKDPGNEQFF. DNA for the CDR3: TGTGCCAGCAGCAAAGACCCGGGAAATGAGCAGTTCTTC.